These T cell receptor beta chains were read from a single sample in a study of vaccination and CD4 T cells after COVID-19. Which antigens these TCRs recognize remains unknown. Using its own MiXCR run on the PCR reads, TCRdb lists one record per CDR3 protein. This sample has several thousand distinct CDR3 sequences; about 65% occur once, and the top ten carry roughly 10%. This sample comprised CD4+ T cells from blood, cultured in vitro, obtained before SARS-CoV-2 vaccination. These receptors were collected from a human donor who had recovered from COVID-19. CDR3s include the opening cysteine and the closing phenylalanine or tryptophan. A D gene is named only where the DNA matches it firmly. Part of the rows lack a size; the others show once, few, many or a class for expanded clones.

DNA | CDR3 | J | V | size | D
TGTGCCAGCAGTGACACTAGCGGGAGCTACAATGAGCAGTTCTTC | CASSDTSGSYNEQFF | TRBJ2-1 | TRBV6-4 | . | TRBD2
TGTGCCAGCGTGCCTGACGGGAGTAATGAAAAACTGTTTTTT | CASVPDGSNEKLFF | TRBJ1-4 | TRBV6-2/TRBV6-3 | . | .
TGTGCCAGCAGCTTGGATTCCCCAGGGTCGAGCGGGAGGGCCTACTACAATGAGCAGTTCTTC | CASSLDSPGSSGRAYYNEQFF | TRBJ2-1 | TRBV7-6 | . | TRBD2
TGTGCCAGCAGTCCATACCAGGGTTATGGCTACACCTTC | CASSPYQGYGYTF | TRBJ1-2 | TRBV28 | . | .
TGTGCCACCAGCAGAGATATATCCGCCAGGTGGACTGAAGCTTTCTTT | CATSRDISARWTEAFF | TRBJ1-1 | TRBV15 | . | .
TGTGCCACCAGTGATACGAACGGGCCTGAAGCTTTCTTT | CATSDTNGPEAFF | TRBJ1-1 | TRBV24-1 | . | .
TGTGCCAGCAGTTCCCTATCTCAGTACTTTTATAGCAATCAGCCCCAGCATTTT | CASSSLSQYFYSNQPQHF | TRBJ1-5 | TRBV27 | once | .
TGTGCCATCAGTGAGGACGATTACGAGCAGTACTTC | CAISEDDYEQYF | TRBJ2-7 | TRBV10-3 | . | .
TGCAGTGCTATTACTCAAGAGACCCAGTACTTC | CSAITQETQYF | TRBJ2-5 | TRBV20-1 | . | .
TGTGCCAGCAGGCGGACAGGGCCCTACGAGCAGTACTTC | CASRRTGPYEQYF | TRBJ2-7 | TRBV6-1 | . | TRBD1
TGTGCCAGCACCCTCAAAGATACGCAGTATTTT | CASTLKDTQYF | TRBJ2-3 | TRBV7-8 | . | .
TGTGCCAGCAGTTACTCGACTGGACTAGGTTTTTCCGGGCAGTACTTC | CASSYSTGLGFSGQYF | TRBJ2-7 | TRBV6-5 | . | TRBD2
TGCAGTGCTGAACGAAACCAAGAGACCCAGTACTTC | CSAERNQETQYF | TRBJ2-5 | TRBV20-1 | . | .
TGTGCCAGCAGTTTTTCAGGGACGAGCGGTCAGCCCCAGCATTTT | CASSFSGTSGQPQHF | TRBJ1-5 | TRBV27 | . | .
TGCGCCAGCAGTAAGAATCCCTATTCAAGGTCCAGGAATGATACGCAGTATTTT | CASSKNPYSRSRNDTQYF | TRBJ2-3 | TRBV10-1 | . | .
TGTGCCAGCAGTTCAAATAGCAATCAGCCCCAGCATTTT | CASSSNSNQPQHF | TRBJ1-5 | TRBV6-5 | . | .
TGTGCCACCAGCAGAGATCGGATGCAGGGGAGTGGAGATACGCAGTATTTT | CATSRDRMQGSGDTQYF | TRBJ2-3 | TRBV15 | . | .
TGTGCCAGCAGCTTAGATAGACAGGCTCATCAGCCCCAGCATTTT | CASSLDRQAHQPQHF | TRBJ1-5 | TRBV11-2 | few | .
TGCGCCAGCAGCTTGGCAGGGCCGGAGACCCAGTACTTC | CASSLAGPETQYF | TRBJ2-5 | TRBV5-1 | . | .
TGTGCCAGCAGCTTAGTTTTACAGACCTTCAATTCACCCCTCCACTTT | CASSLVLQTFNSPLHF | TRBJ1-6 | TRBV7-8 | . | .
TGTGCCAGCAGAGCGGGAGGGCCCCCGCGGTTGATGAGCGAGCAGTACTTC | CASRAGGPPRLMSEQYF | TRBJ2-7 | TRBV27 | . | TRBD2
TGTGCCAGCAGAAATACCGGGGCGGCATACTACGAGCAGTACTTC | CASRNTGAAYYEQYF | TRBJ2-7 | TRBV6-1 | few | .
TGTGCCAGCAGAAGGAGCACTGAAGCTTTCTTT | CASRRSTEAFF | TRBJ1-1 | TRBV7-2 | . | .
TGCGCCAGCAGCTTGGCCGTAGCCCCCACCGGGGAGCTGTTTTTT | CASSLAVAPTGELFF | TRBJ2-2 | TRBV5-1 | . | .
TGTGCCAGCAGACAACTAGGGGTCACCGGGGAGCTGTTTTTT | CASRQLGVTGELFF | TRBJ2-2 | TRBV6-1 | . | .
TGCAGTGCTAGAGATCATTGGGGGAGTCGAAACACAGATACGCAGTATTTT | CSARDHWGSRNTDTQYF | TRBJ2-3 | TRBV20-1 | few | .
TGTGCCAGCAGTTACACCGGGACAGACACTGAAGCTTTCTTT | CASSYTGTDTEAFF | TRBJ1-1 | TRBV6-5 | few | TRBD1
TGTGCCAGCAGCTCAAGCGGGAAGGCAGATACGCAGTATTTT | CASSSSGKADTQYF | TRBJ2-3 | TRBV5-4 | once | TRBD2
TGTGCCAGCAGCTTAGTTGGACAGGGGACAGATACGCAGTATTTT | CASSLVGQGTDTQYF | TRBJ2-3 | TRBV7-2 | . | TRBD1
TGCAGTGCTAAAGCTGAAAGCACAGATACGCAGTATTTT | CSAKAESTDTQYF | TRBJ2-3 | TRBV20-1 | . | .
TGTGCCAGCAGCTTAGATGCAGGTTACTATGGCTACACCTTC | CASSLDAGYYGYTF | TRBJ1-2 | TRBV7-2 | few | .
TGTGCCAGCAGACCGATGGGACAGAACTATGGCTACACCTTC | CASRPMGQNYGYTF | TRBJ1-2 | TRBV6-1 | few | TRBD1
TGTGCCAGCAGTTGGGGGCCCAATCAGCCCCAGCATTTT | CASSWGPNQPQHF | TRBJ1-5 | TRBV27 | . | .